The 11 T cell receptor beta chains below were found in one sample sequenced in a study of T cell responses to AZD1222 COVID-19 vaccine. Clones were read by immunoSEQ multiplex PCR, and TCRdb kept only the in-frame ones, dropping some. This table holds fewer than 150,000 clones, approximately 90% found once. The source material was peripheral blood, sampled on day 0 of AZD1222 vaccination. These receptors all come from an adult in good health.

The chain uses TRBV5-1 and TRBJ2-2, with TRBD1 matching 7 bases. With 2 bases clipped from V and 0 bases from J, the junction kept 1 base outside the gene matches. Germline V CDR1 and CDR2: SGHRS, YFSETQ. CDR3 length: 15 residues. CDR3 DNA: TGCGCCAGCAGCTTTCAGGGGGCGAACACCGGGGAGCTGTTTTTT. Its translation: CASSFQGANTGELFF.

The CDR3: CASTELYEKLFF. The CDR3 region has the DNA TGTGCCAGCACAGAATTATATGAAAAACTGTTTTTT. This chain connects TRBV2 to TRBJ1-4; unclear D gene. The V gene's germline CDR1 is SNHLY and CDR2 FYNNEI. This CDR3 comprises 12 residues. V shed 7 bases and J shed 6 bases, with 9 bases lying between them.

The rearrangement joins TRBV20-1 to TRBJ2-3; TRBD2 matches at 10 bases. The CDR3 covers 11 residues. Unmatched junction bases numbered 6, after V lost 4 bases and J lost 14 bases. The V gene's germline CDR1 is DFQATT and CDR2 SNEGSKA (reference sequence). CDR3 loop: CSATSGGARYF. The CDR3 DNA is TGCAGTGCTACAAGCGGGGGGGCTCGGTATTTT.

The V gene is TRBV5-8, the J gene TRBJ1-1; D is unresolved. Trimming left V 0 bases short and J 4 bases short, with 13 bases between. The germline CDR1 and CDR2 sequences are SGHTS and YDEGEE. This CDR3 has 15 amino acids. CDR3 residues: CASSLGRHISTEAFF. In DNA form, the CDR3 reads TGTGCCAGCAGCTTGGGGAGACACATCAGCACTGAAGCTTTCTTT.

The count of this clone is one. V gene TRBV5-5 combines with J gene TRBJ2-4; D assignment may be TRBD1 or TRBD2 (6 bases each). Germline-derived CDR1 and CDR2 are SGHKS and YYEKEE (reference sequence). With 7 bases removed from V and 5 bases from J, the gap between germline ends came to 28 bases. The CDR3 is 18 residues long. The CDR3 DNA is TGTGCCAGCGGACTAAATGCTTGGGTTTTGCCAGGGGAAAACATTCAGTACTTC. Protein product: CASGLNAWVLPGENIQYF.

V is TRBV7-9 and J is TRBJ2-7; D perhaps matches TRBD1 (6 bases). The CDR3 covers 18 residues. Trimming took 4 bases from V and 4 from J, leaving 26 bases between them. Germline V gene lookup returns CDR1 SEHNR and CDR2 FQNEAQ (reference sequence). CDR3 sequence (DNA): TGTGCCAGCAGCTCACATAAGGGGACACTAATAAGATCGTACGAGCAGTACTTC. Its translation is CASSSHKGTLIRSYEQYF. Using reference TRBV7-9 and TRBJ2-7 for the parts outside the CDR3, the full variable domain is DTGVSQNPRHKITKRGQNVTFRCDPISEHNRLYWYRQTLGQGPEFLTYFQNEAQLEKSRLLSDRFSAERPKGSFSTLEIQRTEQGDSAMYLCASSSHKGTLIRSYEQYFGPGTRLTVT.

The V call is TRBV12-5, the J call TRBJ2-3; D call uncertain. Germline V gives CDR1 LGHNT, CDR2 FRNRAP. Trimming pared 3 bases from V and 6 bases from J, leaving 4 bases between. This CDR3 has 11 amino acids. The CDR3 DNA reads as TGTGCTAGTGGTTTTACCGATACGCAGTATTTT. Translating gives CASGFTDTQYF.

This chain links TRBV7-6 with TRBJ1-5; the D is unclear. Trimming left V 2 bases short and J 2 bases short, with 13 bases between. This CDR3 has 16 amino acids. Germline V gene lookup returns CDR1 SGHVS and CDR2 FNYEAQ. The CDR3 loop reads CASSLFSGVGNQPQHF. In DNA form, the CDR3 reads TGTGCCAGCAGCTTATTTTCAGGAGTCGGCAATCAGCCCCAGCATTTT.

In its sample, this clone was seen once. This chain joins TRBV7-2 and TRBJ2-7; a weak D match, TRBD2 (7 bases). The germline gives CDR1 SGHTA, CDR2 FQGNSA. The CDR3 loop spans 15 amino acids. The V end lost 2 bases, the J end lost 2 bases, and 13 bases lay between the germline ends. The CDR3 DNA sequence: TGTGCCAGCAGCTTATTAGGGGGAGGGCCCTACGAGCAGTACTTC. This encodes CASSLLGGGPYEQYF.

The V call is TRBV19, the J call TRBJ1-1; D uncertain. The CDR3 covers 14 residues. V gave up 2 bases and J gave up 0 bases, with 7 bases separating them. Germline V gives CDR1 LNHDA, CDR2 SQIVND (reference sequence). CDR3 amino acids: CASSIKGLNTEAFF. CDR3 sequence (DNA): TGTGCCAGTAGTATAAAGGGCCTGAACACTGAAGCTTTCTTT.

The DNA for the CDR3 is TGCAGCGTTGAACGGGGGACAGGGGGCGACGAGCAGTACTTC. This translates into CSVERGTGGDEQYF. The chain recombines TRBV29-1 with TRBJ2-7, with 12 bases fitting TRBD1. Germline V gene sequence: CDR1 SQVTM, CDR2 ANQGSEA. V shed 2 bases and J 5 bases; nucleotides not matched to a gene: 4. This CDR3 has 14 residues.